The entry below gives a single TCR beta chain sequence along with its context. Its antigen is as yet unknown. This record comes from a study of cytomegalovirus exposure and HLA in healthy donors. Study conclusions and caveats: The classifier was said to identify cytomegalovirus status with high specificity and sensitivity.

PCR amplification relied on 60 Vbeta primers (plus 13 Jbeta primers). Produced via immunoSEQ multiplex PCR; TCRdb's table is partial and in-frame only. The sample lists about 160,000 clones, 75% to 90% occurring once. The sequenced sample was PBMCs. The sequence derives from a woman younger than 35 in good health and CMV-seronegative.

CDR3 bases: TGTGCCAGCAGAGACAGCTCTGGGGCCAACGTCCTGACTTTC. Amino acid sequence: CASRDSSGANVLTF. V usage is TRBV6-1 and J usage is TRBJ2-6; TRBD1 is a possible D gene (5 bases). CDR1 and CDR2 from the germline V gene are MNHNS and SASEGT. The V and J ends lost 6 bases and 0 bases respectively, with 6 bases between them. The CDR3 has 14 residues.